These 14 T cell receptor beta chains were all obtained from the same sample, sequenced in a study of T cell repertoires in cytomegalovirus infection. No antigen has been assigned to these receptors. MiXCR, applied by TCRdb to the reads, yields one record per CDR3 protein. There are 450,000 to 600,000 distinct CDR3 sequences in the sample; 25% to 35% occur only once, and under 20% lies in the top ten. Sample: cultured PBMCs, taken from culture after CMV antigen stimulation. The receptors stem from a human donor in good health (CMV status not recorded). Some clones in this sample may be carry-over from other donors' samples.

This clonotype was counted a few times. The V call is TRBV19, the J call TRBJ2-3; 11 nucleotides match TRBD2. Germline V gene data show CDR1 as LNHDA and CDR2 as SQIVND (reference sequence). Trimming removed 3 bases from V and 6 bases from J; junction bases left unmatched: 14. The CDR3 extends over 18 amino acids. CDR3 residues: CASSILNGLAGGEDTQYF. The CDR3 DNA follows: TGTGCCAGTAGTATTCTAAATGGTCTAGCGGGAGGAGAGGATACGCAGTATTTT. Filled out from reference TRBV19 and TRBJ2-3, the complete variable domain reads DGGITQSPKYLFRKEGQNVTLSCEQNLNHDAMYWYRQDPGQGLRLIYYSQIVNDFQKGDIAEGYSVSREKKESFPLTVTSAQKNPTAFYLCASSILNGLAGGEDTQYFGPGTRLTVL.

This clonotype was observed a handful of times. The chain employs TRBV12-3 or TRBV12-4 and TRBJ2-5; 9 bases agree with TRBD2. After removal of 5 bases from V and 4 bases from J, the junction contained 11 bases not matched to a gene. The CDR3 runs 16 residues. CDR3 DNA: TGTGCCAGCAGTCGGGGCGGGAGGGGAGGAGGAGAGACCCAGTACTTC. Its translation is CASSRGGRGGGETQYF.

This clonotype was recorded a few times. The chain links TRBV10-3 to TRBJ2-5; D perhaps matches TRBD1 (6 bases). Trimming cost V 5 bases and J 2 bases, with 12 bases left between them. Germline CDR1 reads ENHRY; CDR2 reads SYGVKD. CDR3 length: 14 amino acids. This CDR3 reads CAISLSGAQETQYF. For the CDR3, the DNA is TGTGCCATCAGTTTATCAGGGGCTCAAGAGACCCAGTACTTC.

This chain joins TRBV7-9 and TRBJ2-5; no firm D call. The germline V and J ends were trimmed by 3 bases and 5 bases, with 13 bases remaining between them. The CDR3 is made up of 14 amino acids. CDR1 and CDR2 (germline): SEHNR, FQNEAQ (reference sequence). Here the CDR3 DNA reads TGTGCCAGCAGCTTGGGTGGAGCGCCGGAGACCCAGTACTTC. Its translation is CASSLGGAPETQYF.

V is TRBV7-6 and J is TRBJ1-1, with D perhaps TRBD1 (5 bases). V was clipped by 1 base and J by 7 bases, with 13 bases between them. The CDR3 contains 14 residues. Germline CDR1 SGHVS, CDR2 FNYEAQ. CDR3: CASSLVAGKSEAFF. Here the CDR3 DNA reads TGTGCCAGCAGCTTAGTGGCAGGGAAGAGTGAAGCTTTCTTT.

The V and J genes are TRBV11-2 and TRBJ2-7; 7 nucleotides agree with TRBD1. CDR1 is SGHAT and CDR2 is FQNNGV in the germline V gene. V was pared by 6 bases and J by 0 bases, with 8 bases of the junction left unmatched. This CDR3 has 15 amino acids. The chain's CDR3 is CASRTLGDSSYEQYF. CDR3 nucleotide sequence: TGTGCCAGCAGGACCCTGGGGGACAGCTCCTACGAGCAGTACTTC.

A few counts support this clonotype. The chain employs TRBV6-2 or TRBV6-3 and TRBJ2-2; no definite D call. V was clipped by 6 bases and J by 1 base, with 15 bases between them. Germline V gene lookup returns CDR1 MNHEY and CDR2 SVGEGT. This CDR3 comprises 16 residues. The CDR3 nucleotides read TGTGCCAGCAGGAGACCTTCTTTCGGGAACACCGGGGAGCTGTTTTTT. This encodes CASRRPSFGNTGELFF.

This rearrangement joins TRBV9 to TRBJ1-5; D call uncertain. The V end was cut by 8 bases, the J end by 5 bases, with 14 bases between. Germline V gives CDR1 SGDLS, CDR2 YYNGEE. CDR3 length: 13 amino acids. Here the CDR3 reads CASQRSLDQPQHF. The CDR3 DNA sequence: TGTGCCAGTCAACGGTCCCTAGATCAGCCCCAGCATTTT.

This clonotype came up many times. The chain combines TRBV7-2 with TRBJ2-1; 7 nucleotides line up with TRBD1. The CDR3 consists of 15 residues. The trim removed 8 bases at V and 0 bases at J, leaving 7 bases unmatched. The germline CDR1 and CDR2 sequences are SGHTA and FQGNSA. The CDR3 loop reads CASAQQGDSYNEQFF. In DNA form, the CDR3 reads TGTGCCAGCGCCCAGCAGGGGGACTCCTACAATGAGCAGTTCTTC.

This clonotype was picked up a small number of times. This chain links TRBV25-1 with TRBJ1-5, with 9 bases lining up with TRBD1. Germline V lookup: CDR1 MGHDK, CDR2 SYGVNS. This CDR3 comprises 15 residues. The ends lost 4 bases at V and 6 bases at J; junction bases unmatched: 7. The chain's CDR3 is CASSGPGTGSQPQHF. CDR3 nucleotide sequence: TGTGCCAGCAGTGGACCCGGGACAGGGTCTCAGCCCCAGCATTTT.

This clonotype appeared once. V and J are TRBV4-3 and TRBJ2-5; tentative D call: TRBD1 (6 bases). Germline lookup yields CDR1 LGHNA and CDR2 YSLEER. The CDR3 covers 15 residues. V was clipped by 0 bases and J by 9 bases, with 17 bases between them. The CDR3: CASSQEGTGQGAQYF. The CDR3 DNA reads TGCGCCAGCAGCCAAGAAGGGACGGGACAAGGAGCCCAGTACTTC.

This clonotype was detected a few times. The gene calls are TRBV7-2 and TRBJ2-3; 10 bases are shared with TRBD2. The germline V gene has CDR1 SGHTA and CDR2 FQGNSA. The trim removed 5 bases at V and 2 bases at J, leaving 7 bases unmatched. This CDR3 has 16 amino acids. The CDR3 coding sequence is TGTGCCAGCAGCCCCCGGACTAGCGGAATCACAGATACGCAGTATTTT. This gives the protein CASSPRTSGITDTQYF.

CDR3 coding DNA: TGCAGCGTTGTAAGGGGGGGCTCGTCCTATGGCTACACCTTC. Translation gives CSVVRGGSSYGYTF. This chain joins TRBV29-1 and TRBJ1-2, with a tentative D call TRBD1 (6 bases). CDR3 length: 14 amino acids. V was cut by 4 bases and J by 4 bases, with 16 bases left in between. Germline CDR1 is SQVTM and CDR2 is ANQGSEA.

By sample share, this clonotype is medium-sized. The rearrangement links TRBV7-2 to TRBJ1-4; D ambiguous. Looked up from germline, CDR1 is SGHTA and CDR2 is FQGNSA. V gave up 1 base and J gave up 2 bases, with 20 bases separating them. The CDR3 has 19 amino acids. The CDR3 nucleotides are TGTGCCAGCAGCTTAGTGAGGAGTGAGGCCAGTCGCACTAATGAAAAACTGTTTTTT. Translating it yields CASSLVRSEASRTNEKLFF.